This T cell receptor (beta chain) was found in a study of CD8 T cells in Susac syndrome. Random hexamers were used to reverse transcribe 0.5 to 1 ug of RNA. MiXCR, applied by TCRdb to the immunoSEQ multiplex PCR reads, yields one record per CDR3 protein. The sample contains roughly 150,000 distinct CDR3 sequences, roughly 96% of which appear only once. CDR1 and CDR2 from the germline V gene are SNHLY and FYNNEI. Trimming pared 7 bases from V and 3 bases from J, leaving 16 bases between. The CDR3 contains 14 residues. What was sequenced was CD8+ T cells from PBMCs. The genes are TRBV2 and TRBJ2-7; no clear D. This clonotype was sampled from a human donor with multiple sclerosis. The CDR3 region has the DNA TGTGCCAGCATTGTCGGCTTTACTTACTACGAGCAGTACTTC. Translating it yields CASIVGFTYYEQYF. The full variable domain, completed using reference TRBV2 and TRBJ2-7, is EPEVTQTPSHQVTQMGQEVILRCVPISNHLYFYWYRQILGQKVEFLVSFYNNEISEKSEIFDDQFSVERPDGSNFTLKIRSTKLEDSAMYFCASIVGFTYYEQYFGPGTRLTVT.